This entry describes one TCR beta chain. The junction departs from germline at one end; a sequencing error may be responsible. Combining a sample-barcoded 5' primer with a J-beta primer mix, a second PCR ran for about 7 to 11 cycles. Via MiXCR, TCRdb re-called the 5' RACE reads, giving one row per CDR3 protein. Of about 1.4 million distinct CDR3 sequences listed, approximately 63% are singletons. The data stem from a study of blood T cells in healthy people across ages. Overall study context: Template switching recovered approximately one barcoded beta molecule for every two T cells.

The CDR3 consists of 15 residues. Per the germline V gene, CDR1 is MNHNS and CDR2 is SASEGT. The sequence derives from a man between 18 and 35 years old in good health. Sequencing input: blood. This chain uses TRBV6-1 with TRBJ2-5; the match to TRBD1 covers 8 bases. CDR3 sequence: CAGSFRTGRQETQYF. The DNA for the CDR3 is TGTGCCGGCAGTTTCCGGACAGGGAGACAAGAGACCCAGTACTTC.